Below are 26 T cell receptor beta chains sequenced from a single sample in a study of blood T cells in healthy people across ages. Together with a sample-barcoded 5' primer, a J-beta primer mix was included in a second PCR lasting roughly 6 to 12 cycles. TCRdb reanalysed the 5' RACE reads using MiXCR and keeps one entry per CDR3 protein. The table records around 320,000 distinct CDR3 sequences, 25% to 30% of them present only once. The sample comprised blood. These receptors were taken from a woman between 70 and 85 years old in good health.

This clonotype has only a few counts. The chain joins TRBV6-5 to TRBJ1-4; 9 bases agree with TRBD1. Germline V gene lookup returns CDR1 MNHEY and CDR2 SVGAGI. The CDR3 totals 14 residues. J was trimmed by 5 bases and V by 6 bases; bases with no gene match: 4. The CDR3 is CASRQQGANEKLFF. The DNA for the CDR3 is TGTGCCAGCAGACAACAGGGGGCGAATGAAAAACTGTTTTTT.

The CDR3, as DNA: TGTGCCAGCAGTCTTGGACAGCTTAATTCACCCCTCCACTTT. Residues: CASSLGQLNSPLHF. The rearrangement joins TRBV28 to TRBJ1-6, with D perhaps matching TRBD1 (6 bases). The CDR3 sequence is 14 residues long. Germline CDR1 is MDHEN and CDR2 is SYDVKM. Deletions cut 5 bases from V and 6 bases from J, with 11 bases between.

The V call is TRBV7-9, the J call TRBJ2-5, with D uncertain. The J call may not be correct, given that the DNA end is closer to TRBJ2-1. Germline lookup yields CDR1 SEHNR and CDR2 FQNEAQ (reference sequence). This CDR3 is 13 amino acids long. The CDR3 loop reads CASSLGTSNEQFF. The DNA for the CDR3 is TGTGCCAGCAGCCTGGGAACAAGCAATGAGCAGTTCTTC.

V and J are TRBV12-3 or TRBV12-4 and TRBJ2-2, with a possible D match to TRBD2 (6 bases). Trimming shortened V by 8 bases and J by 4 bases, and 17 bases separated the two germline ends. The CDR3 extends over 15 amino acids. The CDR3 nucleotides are TGTGCCAGCCCACAAGGAGGGGCGGGCACCGGGGAGCTGTTTTTT. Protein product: CASPQGGAGTGELFF.

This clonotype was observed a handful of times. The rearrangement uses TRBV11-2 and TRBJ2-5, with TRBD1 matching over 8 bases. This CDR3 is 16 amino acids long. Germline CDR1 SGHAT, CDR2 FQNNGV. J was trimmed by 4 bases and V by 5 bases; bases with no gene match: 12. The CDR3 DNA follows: TGTGCCAGCAGCCCAGGGGCAGGGGGCCCTATAGAGACCCAGTACTTC. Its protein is CASSPGAGGPIETQYF.

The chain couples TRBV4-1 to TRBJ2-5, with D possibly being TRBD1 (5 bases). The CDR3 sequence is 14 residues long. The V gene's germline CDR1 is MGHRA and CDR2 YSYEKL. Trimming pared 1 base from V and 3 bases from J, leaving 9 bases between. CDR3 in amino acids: CASSQAETEETQYF. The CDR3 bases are TGCGCCAGCAGCCAAGCGGAGACAGAAGAGACCCAGTACTTC.

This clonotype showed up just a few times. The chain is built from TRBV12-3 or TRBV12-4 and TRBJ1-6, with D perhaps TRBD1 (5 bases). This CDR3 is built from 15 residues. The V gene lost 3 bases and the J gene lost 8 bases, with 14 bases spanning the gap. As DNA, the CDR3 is TGTGCCAGCAGTTTCGCCGCAGGGATGGATTCACCCCTCCACTTT. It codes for CASSFAAGMDSPLHF.

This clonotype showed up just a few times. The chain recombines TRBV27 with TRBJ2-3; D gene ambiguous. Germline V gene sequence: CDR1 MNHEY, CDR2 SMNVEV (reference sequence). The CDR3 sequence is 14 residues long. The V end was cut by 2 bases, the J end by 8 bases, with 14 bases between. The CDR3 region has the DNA TGTGCCAGCAGTTTAGACCCGGCGCGGAGTACGCAGTATTTT. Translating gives CASSLDPARSTQYF.

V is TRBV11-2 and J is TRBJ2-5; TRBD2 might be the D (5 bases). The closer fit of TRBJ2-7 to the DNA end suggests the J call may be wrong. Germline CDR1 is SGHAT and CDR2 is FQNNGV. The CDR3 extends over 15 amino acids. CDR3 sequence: CASNNPGWGSYEQYF. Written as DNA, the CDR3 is TGTGCCAGCAACAACCCGGGGTGGGGCTCCTACGAGCAGTACTTC.

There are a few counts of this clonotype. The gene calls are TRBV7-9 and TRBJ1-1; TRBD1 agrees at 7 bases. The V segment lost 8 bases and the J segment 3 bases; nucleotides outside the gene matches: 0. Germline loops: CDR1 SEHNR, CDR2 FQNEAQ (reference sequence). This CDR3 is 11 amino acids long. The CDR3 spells CASQGDTEAFF. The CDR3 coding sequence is TGTGCCAGCCAGGGGGACACTGAAGCTTTCTTT.

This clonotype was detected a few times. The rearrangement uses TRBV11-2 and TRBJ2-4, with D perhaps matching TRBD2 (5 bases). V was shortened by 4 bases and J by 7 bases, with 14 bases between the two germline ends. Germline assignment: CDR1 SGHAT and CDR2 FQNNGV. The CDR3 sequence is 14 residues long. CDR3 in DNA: TGTGCCAGCAGCTCACCTTTTGGAGGCAACATTCAGTACTTC. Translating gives CASSSPFGGNIQYF.

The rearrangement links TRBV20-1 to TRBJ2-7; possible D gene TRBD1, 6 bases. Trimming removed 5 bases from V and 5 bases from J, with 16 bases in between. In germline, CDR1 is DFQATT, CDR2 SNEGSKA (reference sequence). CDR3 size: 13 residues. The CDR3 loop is CSAPGTSGHEQYF. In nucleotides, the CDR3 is TGCAGTGCTCCCGGGACATCTGGCCACGAGCAGTACTTC.

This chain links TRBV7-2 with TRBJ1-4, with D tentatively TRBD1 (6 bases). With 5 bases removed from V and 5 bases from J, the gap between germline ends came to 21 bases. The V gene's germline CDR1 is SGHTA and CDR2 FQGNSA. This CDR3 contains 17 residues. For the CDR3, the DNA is TGTGCCAGCAGCCGCCCGTATGGGGGGCCTATCAATGAAAAACTGTTTTTT. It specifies CASSRPYGGPINEKLFF.

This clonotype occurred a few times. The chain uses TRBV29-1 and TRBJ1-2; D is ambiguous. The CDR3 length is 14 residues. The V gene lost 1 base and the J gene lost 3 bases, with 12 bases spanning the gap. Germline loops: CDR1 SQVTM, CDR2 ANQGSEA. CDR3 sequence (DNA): TGCAGCGTTGAAGGGGTCCGGGAGCACTATGGCTACACCTTC. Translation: CSVEGVREHYGYTF.

The CDR3 spells CASRGTGDPGTDTQYF. CDR3 nucleotide sequence: TGTGCCAGCAGGGGAACAGGGGATCCGGGGACAGATACGCAGTATTTT. The chain is built from TRBV28 and TRBJ2-3, with 7 bases that match TRBD1. Losses at the gene ends were 6 bases for V and 3 bases for J; bases not matched to a gene: 12. Per germline, CDR1 MDHEN and CDR2 SYDVKM. CDR3 size: 16 residues.

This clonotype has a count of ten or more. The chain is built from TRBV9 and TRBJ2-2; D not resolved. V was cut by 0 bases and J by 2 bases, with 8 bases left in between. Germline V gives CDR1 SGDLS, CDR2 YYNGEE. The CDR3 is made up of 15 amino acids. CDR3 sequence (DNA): TGTGCCAGCAGCGTAGCTAAAGGAAACACCGGGGAGCTGTTTTTT. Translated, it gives CASSVAKGNTGELFF.

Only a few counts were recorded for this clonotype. The chain's CDR3 is CASSSRDLSFTDTQYF. In DNA, the CDR3 is TGTGCCAGCAGCTCCCGGGACCTAAGTTTCACAGATACGCAGTATTTT. V and J are TRBV7-9 and TRBJ2-3; D may match TRBD1 or TRBD2 (5 bases each). The germline CDR1 and CDR2 sequences are SEHNR and FQNEAQ (reference sequence). This CDR3 spans 16 amino acids. V was cut by 4 bases and J by 2 bases, with 16 bases left in between.

CDR3 nucleotide sequence: TGTGCCAGCTCGCCTGGGTTTGACACTGAAGCTTTCTTT. Protein sequence: CASSPGFDTEAFF. This chain connects TRBV18 to TRBJ1-1; no clear D gene. Trimming cost V 6 bases and J 3 bases, with 11 bases left between them. The CDR3 has 13 residues. From germline, CDR1 is KGHSH and CDR2 LQKENI.

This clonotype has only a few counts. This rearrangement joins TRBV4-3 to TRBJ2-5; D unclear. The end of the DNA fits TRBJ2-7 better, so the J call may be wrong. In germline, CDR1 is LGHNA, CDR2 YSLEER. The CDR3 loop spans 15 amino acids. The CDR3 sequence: CASSQDREEVHEQYF. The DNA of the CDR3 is TGCGCCAGCAGCCAAGATCGCGAGGAAGTACACGAGCAGTACTTC.

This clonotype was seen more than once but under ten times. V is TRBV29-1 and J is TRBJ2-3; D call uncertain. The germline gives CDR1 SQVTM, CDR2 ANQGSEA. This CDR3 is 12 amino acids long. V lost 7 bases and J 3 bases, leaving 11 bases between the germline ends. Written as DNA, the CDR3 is TGCAGCGGAACCGACGGGACAGATACGCAGTATTTT. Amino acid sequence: CSGTDGTDTQYF.

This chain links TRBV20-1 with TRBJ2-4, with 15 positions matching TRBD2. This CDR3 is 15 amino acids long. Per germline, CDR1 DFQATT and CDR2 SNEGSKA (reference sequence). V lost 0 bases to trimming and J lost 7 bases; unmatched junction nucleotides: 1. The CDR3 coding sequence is TGCAGTGCTAGAGACGGGACTAGCGGGAGGAACATTCAGTACTTC. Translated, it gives CSARDGTSGRNIQYF.

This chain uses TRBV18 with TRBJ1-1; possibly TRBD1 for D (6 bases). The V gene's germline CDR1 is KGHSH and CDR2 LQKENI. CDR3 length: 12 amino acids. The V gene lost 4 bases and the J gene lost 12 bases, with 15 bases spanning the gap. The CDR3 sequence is CASSLDRINPFF. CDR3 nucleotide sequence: TGTGCCAGCTCACTTGACAGGATCAATCCTTTCTTT.

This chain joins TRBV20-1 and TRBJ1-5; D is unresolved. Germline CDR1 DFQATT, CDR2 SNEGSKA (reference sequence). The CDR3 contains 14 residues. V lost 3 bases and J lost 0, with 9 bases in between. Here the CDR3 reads CSASSEYSNQPQHF. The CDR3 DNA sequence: TGCAGTGCTAGTTCGGAATATAGCAATCAGCCCCAGCATTTT.

The CDR3 reads CATSVGRGDVNQPQHF. DNA of the CDR3: TGTGCCACCAGTGTCGGCAGGGGTGATGTCAATCAGCCCCAGCATTTT. The chain uses TRBV24-1 and TRBJ1-5; the D gene is possibly TRBD1 (6 bases). This CDR3 is built from 16 residues. In germline, CDR1 is KGHDR, CDR2 SFDVKD. With 5 bases removed from V and 3 bases from J, the gap between germline ends came to 16 bases.

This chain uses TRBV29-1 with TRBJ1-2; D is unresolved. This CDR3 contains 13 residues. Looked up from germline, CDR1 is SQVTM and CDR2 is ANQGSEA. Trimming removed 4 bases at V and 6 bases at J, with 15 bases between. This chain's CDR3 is CSVAPSGGNGYTF. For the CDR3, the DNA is TGCAGCGTTGCCCCCTCAGGAGGGAATGGCTACACCTTC.

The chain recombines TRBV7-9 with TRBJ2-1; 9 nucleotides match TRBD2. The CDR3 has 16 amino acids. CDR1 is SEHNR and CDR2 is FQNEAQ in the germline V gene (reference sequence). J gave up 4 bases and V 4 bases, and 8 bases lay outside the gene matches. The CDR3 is CASSYQTSGRYNEQFF. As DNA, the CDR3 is TGTGCCAGCAGCTATCAGACTAGCGGCCGATACAATGAGCAGTTCTTC. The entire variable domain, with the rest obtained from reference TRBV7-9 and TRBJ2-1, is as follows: DTGVSQNPRHKITKRGQNVTFRCDPISEHNRLYWYRQTLGQGPEFLTYFQNEAQLEKSRLLSDRFSAERPKGSFSTLEIQRTEQGDSAMYLCASSYQTSGRYNEQFFGPGTRLTVL.